This note documents a single T cell receptor (beta chain) sequence. Its antigen is undetermined. Treatment locations for all participants with HIV were in the United States. The data originate from a study of long-term antiretroviral therapy in people with HIV. Version v3.0 of the immunoSEQ assay was performed at survey level. Each sample aimed for roughly 35,000-50,000 sequenced T-cell genomes. Data came from immunoSEQ multiplex PCR; TCRdb stores just in-frame clones and leaves some out. The sample carries more than 35,000 clones, approximately 85% recorded once. Per the germline V gene, CDR1 is SGHRS and CDR2 is YFSETQ. The CDR3 covers 13 residues. The V and J ends lost 5 bases and 5 bases respectively, with 13 bases between them. The study, taken as a whole, reports: Absence of data on ART adherence, viral resistance or therapy changes was noted.

Material: unsorted PBMCs, obtained 2.2 years after starting antiretroviral therapy. The genes are TRBV5-1 and TRBJ1-1; D is unclear. The TCR sequence derives from a man aged 18 to 29 with HIV. CDR3 sequence: CASRPFGRTEAFF. The DNA for the CDR3 is TGCGCCAGCAGGCCCTTCGGGAGGACTGAAGCTTTCTTT.